This T cell receptor (beta chain) is from a study of cytomegalovirus exposure and HLA in healthy donors. Germline CDR1 is SGHNT and CDR2 is YENEEA. V trimming: 5 bases; J trimming: 2 bases; junction bases outside the gene matches: 5. The CDR3 runs to 16 residues. Study-wide results and caveats: Donors were assumed by presence/absence analyses to have roughly uniform sequencing depth. Trimming of TCR beta V- and J-genes showed a link, identified in a later analysis, to a missense DCLRE1C variant. A list of 150 to 200 TCR beta chains associated with cytomegalovirus was given. The study carried out a later analysis of TCR beta sequences. It associated some 17,000 of them with specific HLA alleles at a false discovery rate of 0.05.

The PCR had 60 Vbeta and 13 Jbeta primers. TCRdb's copy holds only in-frame clones and misses some; the assay was immunoSEQ multiplex PCR. This sample yields some 99,000 clones, of which about 80% are seen a single time; more than 6% belongs to the top ten. Comment on this clone: Its antigen is unidentified.

The sample was PBMCs. The chain combines TRBV11-3 with TRBJ2-3; 12 bases are shared with TRBD2. The receptor's source is a woman between 45 and 65 years old in good health and CMV-seropositive. The CDR3 DNA is TGTGCCAGCAGCCCTAGCGGGAGGGGTAACACAGATACGCAGTATTTT. The encoded protein is CASSPSGRGNTDTQYF.